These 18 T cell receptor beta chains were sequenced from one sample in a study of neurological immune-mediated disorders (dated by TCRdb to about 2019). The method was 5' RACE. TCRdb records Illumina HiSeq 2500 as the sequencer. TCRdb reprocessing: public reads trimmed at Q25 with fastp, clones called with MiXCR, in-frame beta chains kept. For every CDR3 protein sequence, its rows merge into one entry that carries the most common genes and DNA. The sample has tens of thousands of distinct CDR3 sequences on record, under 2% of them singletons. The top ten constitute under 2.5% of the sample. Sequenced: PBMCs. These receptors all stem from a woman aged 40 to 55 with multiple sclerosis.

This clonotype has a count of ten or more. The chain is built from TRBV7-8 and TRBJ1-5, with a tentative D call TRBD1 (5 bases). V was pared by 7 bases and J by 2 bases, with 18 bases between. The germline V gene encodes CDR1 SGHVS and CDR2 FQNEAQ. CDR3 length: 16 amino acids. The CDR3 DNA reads TGTGCCAGCATGGGTGCGCGGGGGAGTGGCAATCAGCCCCAGCATTTT. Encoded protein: CASMGARGSGNQPQHF.

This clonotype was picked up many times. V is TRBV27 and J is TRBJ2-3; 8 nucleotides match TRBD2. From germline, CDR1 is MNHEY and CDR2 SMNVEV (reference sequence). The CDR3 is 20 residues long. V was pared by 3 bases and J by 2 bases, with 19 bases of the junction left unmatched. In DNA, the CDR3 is TGTGCCAGCAGTTTGTCTTGGATGGCGGGGGGCCCTAGGTCCACAGATACGCAGTATTTT. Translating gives CASSLSWMAGGPRSTDTQYF.

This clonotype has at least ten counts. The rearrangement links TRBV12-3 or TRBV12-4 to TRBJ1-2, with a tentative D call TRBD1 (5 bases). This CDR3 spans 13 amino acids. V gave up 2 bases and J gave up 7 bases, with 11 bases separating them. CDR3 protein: CASSLFRGGGYTF. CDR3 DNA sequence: TGTGCCAGCAGTTTATTTAGGGGTGGTGGCTACACCTTC.

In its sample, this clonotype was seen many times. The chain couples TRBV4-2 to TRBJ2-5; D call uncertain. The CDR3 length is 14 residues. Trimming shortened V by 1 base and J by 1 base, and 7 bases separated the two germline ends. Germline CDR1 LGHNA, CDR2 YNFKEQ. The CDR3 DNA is TGTGCCAGCAGCCAAGTGGGGTCCCAAGAGACCCAGTACTTC. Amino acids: CASSQVGSQETQYF.

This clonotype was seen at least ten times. The CDR3: CSVVGRGYEQYF. The CDR3 nucleotides read TGCAGCGTTGTAGGCAGGGGTTACGAGCAGTACTTC. The gene calls are TRBV29-1 and TRBJ2-7; D is perhaps TRBD1 (6 bases). V was trimmed by 4 bases and J by 4 bases, leaving 11 bases between them. The CDR3 consists of 12 residues. The germline V gene encodes CDR1 SQVTM and CDR2 ANQGSEA.

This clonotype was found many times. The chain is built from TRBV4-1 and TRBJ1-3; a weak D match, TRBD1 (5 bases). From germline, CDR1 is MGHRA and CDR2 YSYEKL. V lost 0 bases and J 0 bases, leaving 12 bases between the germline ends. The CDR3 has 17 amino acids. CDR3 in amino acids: CASSQDRGRSSGNTIYF. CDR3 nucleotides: TGCGCCAGCAGCCAAGATAGGGGCAGGAGCTCTGGAAACACCATATATTTT.

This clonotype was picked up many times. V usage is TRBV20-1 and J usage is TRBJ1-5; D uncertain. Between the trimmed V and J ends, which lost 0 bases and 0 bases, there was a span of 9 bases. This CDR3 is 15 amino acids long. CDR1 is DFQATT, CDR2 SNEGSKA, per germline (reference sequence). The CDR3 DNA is TGCAGTGCTAGAGATCACGGACGTAGCAATCAGCCCCAGCATTTT. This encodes CSARDHGRSNQPQHF.

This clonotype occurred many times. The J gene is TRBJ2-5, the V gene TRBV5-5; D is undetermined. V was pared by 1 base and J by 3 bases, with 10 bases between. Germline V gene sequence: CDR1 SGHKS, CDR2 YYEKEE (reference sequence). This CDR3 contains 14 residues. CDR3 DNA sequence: TGTGCCAGCAGCTTGAGGGCGCTAGAAGAGACCCAGTACTTC. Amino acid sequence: CASSLRALEETQYF.

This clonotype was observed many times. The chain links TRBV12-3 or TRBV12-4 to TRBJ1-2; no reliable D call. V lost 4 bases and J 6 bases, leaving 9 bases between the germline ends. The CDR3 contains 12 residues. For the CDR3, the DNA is TGTGCCAGCAGTTCCGGGCCCCATGGCTACACCTTC. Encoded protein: CASSSGPHGYTF.

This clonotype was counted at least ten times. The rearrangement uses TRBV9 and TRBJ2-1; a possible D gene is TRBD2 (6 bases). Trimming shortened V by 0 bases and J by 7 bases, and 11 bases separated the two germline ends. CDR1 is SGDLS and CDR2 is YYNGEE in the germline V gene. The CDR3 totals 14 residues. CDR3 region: CASSVGGGMNEQFF. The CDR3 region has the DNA TGTGCCAGCAGCGTAGGGGGCGGGATGAATGAGCAGTTCTTC.

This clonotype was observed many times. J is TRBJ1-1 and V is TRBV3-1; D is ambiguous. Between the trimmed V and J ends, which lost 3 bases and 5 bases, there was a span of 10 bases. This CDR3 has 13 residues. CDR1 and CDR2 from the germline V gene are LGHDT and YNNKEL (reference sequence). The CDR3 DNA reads TGTGCCAGCAGCCAGACGGGCGAGACTGAAGCTTTCTTT. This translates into CASSQTGETEAFF.

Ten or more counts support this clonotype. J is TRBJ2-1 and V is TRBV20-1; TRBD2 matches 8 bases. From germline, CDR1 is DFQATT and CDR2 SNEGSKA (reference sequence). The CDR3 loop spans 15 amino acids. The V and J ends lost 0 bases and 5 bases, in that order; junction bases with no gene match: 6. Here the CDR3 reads CSARDPGLVDNEQFF. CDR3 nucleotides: TGCAGTGCTAGAGATCCGGGACTAGTAGACAATGAGCAGTTCTTC.

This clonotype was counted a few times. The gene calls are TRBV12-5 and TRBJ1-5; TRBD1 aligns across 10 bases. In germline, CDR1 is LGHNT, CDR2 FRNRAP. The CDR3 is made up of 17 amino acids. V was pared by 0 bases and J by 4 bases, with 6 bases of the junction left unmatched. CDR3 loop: CASGLVLGQGSNQPQHF. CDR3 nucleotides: TGTGCTAGTGGTTTGGTACTGGGACAGGGGAGTAATCAGCCCCAGCATTTT.

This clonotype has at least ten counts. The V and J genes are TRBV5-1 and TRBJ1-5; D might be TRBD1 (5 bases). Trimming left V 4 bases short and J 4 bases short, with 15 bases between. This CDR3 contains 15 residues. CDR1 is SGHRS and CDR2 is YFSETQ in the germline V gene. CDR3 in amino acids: CASSPEGTSNQPQHF. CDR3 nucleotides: TGCGCCAGCAGCCCGGAGGGGACGAGTAATCAGCCCCAGCATTTT.

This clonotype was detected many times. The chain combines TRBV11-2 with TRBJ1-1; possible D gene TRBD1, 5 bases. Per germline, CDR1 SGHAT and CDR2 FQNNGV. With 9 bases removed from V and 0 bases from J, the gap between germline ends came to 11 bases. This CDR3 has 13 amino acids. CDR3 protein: CASSRGLNTEAFF. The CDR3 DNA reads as TGTGCCAGTTCAAGGGGATTGAACACTGAAGCTTTCTTT.

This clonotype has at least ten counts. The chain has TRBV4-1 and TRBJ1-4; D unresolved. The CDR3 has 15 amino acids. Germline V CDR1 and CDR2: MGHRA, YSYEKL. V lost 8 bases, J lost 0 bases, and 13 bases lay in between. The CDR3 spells CASSSVVATNEKLFF. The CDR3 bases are TGCGCCAGCTCCTCGGTAGTCGCAACTAATGAAAAACTGTTTTTT.

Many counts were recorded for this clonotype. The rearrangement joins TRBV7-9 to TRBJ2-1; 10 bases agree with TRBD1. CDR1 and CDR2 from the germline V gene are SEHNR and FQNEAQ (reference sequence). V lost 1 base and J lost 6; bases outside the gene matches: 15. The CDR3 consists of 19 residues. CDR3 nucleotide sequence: TGTGCCAGCAGCTTAGTAGTTGTGACCGGGACAGGGGATTCCAATGAGCAGTTCTTC. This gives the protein CASSLVVVTGTGDSNEQFF.

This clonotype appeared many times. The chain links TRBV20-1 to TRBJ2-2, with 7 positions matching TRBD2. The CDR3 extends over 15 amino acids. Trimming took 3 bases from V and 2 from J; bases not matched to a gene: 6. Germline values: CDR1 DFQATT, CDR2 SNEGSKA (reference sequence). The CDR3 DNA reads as TGCAGTGCTAGGGTCGGGGGGTTCAACACCGGGGAGCTGTTTTTT. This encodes CSARVGGFNTGELFF.